These 20 T cell receptor beta chains came from one sample sequenced in a study of blood T cells in healthy people across ages. With a J-beta primer mix and a sample-barcoded 5' primer, a second PCR ran 7 to 11 cycles. TCRdb independently ran MiXCR on the 5' RACE reads; one entry per CDR3 protein. Here the sample spans roughly 1,100,000 distinct CDR3 sequences, about 23% being singletons. Separately, the same data were catalogued under a study of T cells of mothers and their children.

Material for sequencing was blood. These receptors came from a girl aged 2 to 10 in good health.

This clonotype was counted between two and nine times. The V and J genes are TRBV7-2 and TRBJ2-7; 9 bases align to TRBD1. The end of the DNA aligns better with TRBJ2-5, so the J call may be wrong. Per germline, CDR1 SGHTA and CDR2 FQGNSA. This CDR3 contains 14 residues. The CDR3 loop reads CTSSFRDRAQTQYF. The CDR3 nucleotides are TGTACCAGCAGCTTCCGGGACAGGGCTCAGACCCAGTACTTC.

The chain has TRBV6-2 or TRBV6-3 and TRBJ2-3; maybe TRBD1 (6 bases). The CDR3 contains 14 residues. Germline V gene lookup returns CDR1 MNHEY and CDR2 SVGEGT. Trimming left V 2 bases short and J 4 bases short, with 10 bases between. DNA of the CDR3: TGTGCCAGCAGTTACATGGGGGCGGCAGATACGCAGTATTTT. Its protein is CASSYMGAADTQYF.

The CDR3 protein is CASKTGQNYGYTF. DNA of the CDR3: TGTGCCAGCAAAACGGGCCAAAACTATGGCTACACCTTC. This chain uses TRBV7-9 with TRBJ1-2; D unresolved. Trimming took off 7 bases at V and 2 bases at J, with 11 bases between the two ends. The CDR3 spans 13 residues. Looked up from germline, CDR1 is SEHNR and CDR2 is FQNEAQ (reference sequence).

The V and J genes are TRBV20-1 and TRBJ2-2, with no clear D. The CDR3 length is 12 residues. Germline loops: CDR1 DFQATT, CDR2 SNEGSKA (reference sequence). Trimming cost V 5 bases and J 1 base, with 5 bases left between them. The CDR3 DNA is TGCAGTGCTGGCGGGAACACCGGGGAGCTGTTTTTT. Protein product: CSAGGNTGELFF.

This clonotype was counted a few times. J is TRBJ1-2 and V is TRBV12-3 or TRBV12-4; TRBD1 might be the D (5 bases). This CDR3 region has 13 residues. V shed 9 bases and J shed 3 bases, with 14 bases lying between them. The CDR3 sequence is CASGDSAYYGYTF. The CDR3 DNA is TGTGCCAGTGGAGACAGCGCCTACTATGGCTACACCTTC.

This clonotype has only a few counts. This chain uses TRBV10-3 with TRBJ2-5, with no clear D. The CDR3 extends over 13 amino acids. Per the germline V gene, CDR1 is ENHRY and CDR2 is SYGVKD. Trimming stripped 4 bases from V and 1 base from J, with 7 bases between. Here the CDR3 DNA reads TGTGCCATCAGTGGCCCCTTCCAAGAGACCCAGTACTTC. Its translation is CAISGPFQETQYF.

This clonotype turned up a few times. The chain links TRBV7-2 to TRBJ2-3; D uncertain. V lost 5 bases to trimming and J lost 6 bases, with 21 bases between them. CDR3 length: 16 amino acids. The germline V gene encodes CDR1 SGHTA and CDR2 FQGNSA. This CDR3 is CASSVIQQTGLDTQYF. DNA of the CDR3: TGTGCCAGCAGCGTTATACAGCAAACCGGGTTGGATACGCAGTATTTT.

In its sample, this clonotype was seen a few times. The J gene is TRBJ2-5, the V gene TRBV20-1; D is unclear. The closer fit of TRBJ2-7 to the DNA end suggests the J call may be wrong. This CDR3 is built from 12 residues. The germline gives CDR1 DFQATT, CDR2 SNEGSKA (reference sequence). The CDR3 DNA reads as TGCAGTGCTACTTCGAAGGGTTACGAGCAGTACTTC. This sequence encodes CSATSKGYEQYF.

This clonotype has a handful of counts. This chain uses TRBV12-3 or TRBV12-4 with TRBJ2-7, with TRBD1 matching 7 bases. The CDR3 extends over 14 amino acids. V was pared by 6 bases and J by 5 bases, with 10 bases of the junction left unmatched. The CDR3 sequence is CASSRTDRADEQYF. As DNA, the CDR3 is TGTGCCAGCAGCCGAACCGACAGGGCGGACGAGCAGTACTTC.

This clonotype was observed a few times. The rearrangement joins TRBV12-3 or TRBV12-4 to TRBJ1-4; no definite D call. The CDR3 covers 16 residues. The ends were cut back, 4 bases at V and 8 bases at J, with 20 bases in the middle. CDR3 sequence: CASSSVEDAGAEKLFF. For the CDR3, the DNA is TGTGCCAGCAGTTCGGTCGAGGACGCGGGCGCGGAAAAACTGTTTTTT.

This clonotype was found a few times. The chain joins TRBV5-6 to TRBJ2-7; D not certain. CDR1 and CDR2 (germline): SGHDT, YYEEEE. The CDR3 runs to 13 residues. Trimming shortened V by 1 base and J by 6 bases, and 11 bases separated the two germline ends. The DNA for the CDR3 is TGTGCCAGCAGCTTGTTACCGGCTATCGAGCAGTACTTC. It translates to CASSLLPAIEQYF.

This clonotype has a count of ten or more. The chain links TRBV5-1 to TRBJ2-5, with TRBD2 matching over 12 bases. TRBJ2-1 explains the end of the DNA better; the J call may be wrong. CDR1 and CDR2 (germline): SGHRS, YFSETQ. The CDR3 runs to 15 residues. The CDR3 region is CASSLGLAGVGEQFF. The CDR3 nucleotides read TGCGCCAGCAGCTTGGGACTAGCGGGAGTAGGGGAGCAGTTCTTC.

This chain connects TRBV7-9 to TRBJ1-2; the D gene is possibly TRBD1 (5 bases). This CDR3 spans 14 amino acids. Between the trimmed V and J ends, which lost 5 bases and 8 bases, there was a span of 18 bases. Germline assignment: CDR1 SEHNR and CDR2 FQNEAQ (reference sequence). This CDR3 is CASSRGQTHWGYTF. The DNA of the CDR3 is TGTGCCAGCAGCCGGGGCCAGACTCATTGGGGCTACACCTTC.

This clonotype was counted a few times. The chain joins TRBV20-1 to TRBJ2-1; 12 bases line up with TRBD2. V gave up 1 base and J gave up 6 bases; unmatched junction bases: 10. Germline assignment: CDR1 DFQATT and CDR2 SNEGSKA (reference sequence). The CDR3 extends over 17 amino acids. The CDR3 spells CSARASLAGGPSNEQFF. The CDR3 DNA reads TGCAGTGCTAGAGCGAGTCTAGCGGGAGGGCCGTCCAATGAGCAGTTCTTC.

This chain links TRBV20-1 with TRBJ2-3; TRBD2 matches at 14 bases. Germline loops: CDR1 DFQATT, CDR2 SNEGSKA (reference sequence). V lost 3 bases, J lost 2 bases, and 4 bases stayed unmatched. The CDR3 loop spans 16 amino acids. The CDR3 region is CSARRLAGGITDTQYF. CDR3 DNA sequence: TGCAGTGCTAGGCGACTAGCGGGGGGGATCACAGATACGCAGTATTTT.

This clonotype appeared a few times. The J gene is TRBJ2-4, the V gene TRBV6-6; D uncertain. From germline, CDR1 is MNHNY and CDR2 SVGAGI (reference sequence). V lost 5 bases to trimming and J lost 0 bases, with 8 bases between them. This CDR3 comprises 14 residues. DNA of the CDR3: TGTGCCAGCAGTCCCTCCATAGCCAAAAACATTCAGTACTTC. Translating gives CASSPSIAKNIQYF.

In this sample, this clonotype turned up a few times. The rearrangement links TRBV12-5 to TRBJ2-5; D ambiguous. Trimming pared 5 bases from V and 1 base from J, leaving 14 bases between. The length of the CDR3 is 15 residues. Looked up from germline, CDR1 is LGHNT and CDR2 is FRNRAP. The CDR3 nucleotides are TGTGCTAGTGGTGCCCCTCGGGCAGGCCAAGAGACCCAGTACTTC. As protein: CASGAPRAGQETQYF. Full variable domain (missing parts from reference TRBV12-5 and TRBJ2-5): DARVTQTPRHKVTEMGQEVTMRCQPILGHNTVFWYRQTMMQGLELLAYFRNRAPLDDSGMPKDRFSAEMPDATLATLKIQPSEPRDSAVYFCASGAPRAGQETQYFGPGTRLLVL.

The chain has TRBV5-1 and TRBJ2-5; weak D call: TRBD2 (5 bases). The germline V gene encodes CDR1 SGHRS and CDR2 YFSETQ. Between the trimmed V and J ends, which lost 1 base and 5 bases, there was a span of 18 bases. The CDR3 is made up of 16 amino acids. The CDR3 loop is CASSLFLGASGETQYF. CDR3 nucleotide sequence: TGCGCCAGCAGCTTGTTTCTCGGAGCGTCGGGGGAGACCCAGTACTTC.

The table lists this clonotype with a few counts. The chain combines TRBV5-1 with TRBJ1-1, with 7 bases fitting TRBD1. CDR1 is SGHRS and CDR2 is YFSETQ in the germline V gene. Trimming took 6 bases from V and 7 from J; bases not matched to a gene: 9. This CDR3 region has 13 residues. CDR3 sequence reads: CASTTTGDGEAFF. In nucleotides, the CDR3 is TGCGCCAGCACAACTACAGGGGACGGTGAAGCTTTCTTT.

This sequence joins TRBV28 and TRBJ2-1, with 9 bases fitting TRBD1. Per germline, CDR1 MDHEN and CDR2 SYDVKM. There are 16 residues in the CDR3. V trimming: 5 bases; J trimming: 4 bases; junction bases outside the gene matches: 9. CDR3 in amino acids: CASSGVTGTGYNEQFF. In DNA form, the CDR3 reads TGTGCCAGCAGTGGCGTTACCGGGACAGGGTACAATGAGCAGTTCTTC.